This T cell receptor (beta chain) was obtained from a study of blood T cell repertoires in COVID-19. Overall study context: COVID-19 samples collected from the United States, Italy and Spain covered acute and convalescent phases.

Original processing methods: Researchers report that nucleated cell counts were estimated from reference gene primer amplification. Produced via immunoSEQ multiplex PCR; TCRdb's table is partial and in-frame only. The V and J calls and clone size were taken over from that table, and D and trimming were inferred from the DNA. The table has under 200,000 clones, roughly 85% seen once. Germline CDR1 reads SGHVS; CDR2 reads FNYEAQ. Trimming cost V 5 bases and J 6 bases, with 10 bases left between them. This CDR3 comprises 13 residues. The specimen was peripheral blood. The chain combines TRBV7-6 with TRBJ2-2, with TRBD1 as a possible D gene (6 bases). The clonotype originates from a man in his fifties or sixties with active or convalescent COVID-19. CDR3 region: CASSRQGSGELFF. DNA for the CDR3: TGTGCCAGCAGCCGCCAGGGGTCCGGGGAGCTGTTTTTT.